This TCR beta chain was identified during a study of cytomegalovirus exposure and HLA in healthy donors. Study-level points and caveats: Roughly even sequencing depth across donors was the assumption behind the presence/absence analyses. CMV antigen specificity of three CMV-associated chains was confirmed in vitro.

A multiplex PCR was run with 60 Vbeta primers and 13 Jbeta primers. Data came from immunoSEQ multiplex PCR; TCRdb stores just in-frame clones and leaves some out. This table has 200,000 to 250,000 clones, roughly four fifths appearing once. In the case of this clone: Its antigen is still unknown.

The CDR3 extends over 15 amino acids. V lost 6 bases, J lost 4 bases, and 11 bases stayed unmatched. Germline loops: CDR1 MNHEY, CDR2 SVGAGI. The sequence was obtained from a girl aged 2-10 years in good health and CMV-seronegative. Specimen: PBMCs. The genes are TRBV6-5 and TRBJ2-5, with TRBD2 matching 7 bases. The CDR3 sequence: CASSHPGGGGETQYF. The CDR3 coding sequence is TGTGCCAGCAGCCATCCTGGTGGGGGGGGAGAGACCCAGTACTTC.